This passage covers 23 T cell receptor beta chains from one sample sequenced in a study of blood T cell repertoires in COVID-19. The assay was immunoSEQ multiplex PCR, and TCRdb's table has in-frame clones only and misses some. This table holds roughly 150,000 clones, around 83% found once. The sample taken for sequencing was peripheral blood. The receptors were sampled from a woman aged 50 to 65 in a cohort sampled during active or convalescent COVID-19.

The rearrangement uses TRBV21-1 and TRBJ1-1. TRBV21-1 is listed as a pseudogene. The CDR3 has 17 residues. CDR3 region: CASSKSSVFLVNTEAFF. CDR3 DNA sequence: TGTGCCAGCAGCAAGTCTTCGGTTTTTCTAGTGAACACTGAAGCTTTCTTT.

V usage is TRBV4-1 and J usage is TRBJ2-4; TRBD1 matches at 8 bases. The CDR3 extends over 16 amino acids. Trimming cost V 1 base and J 6 bases; bases outside gene matches: 8. Germline CDR1 reads MGHRA; CDR2 reads YSYEKL. CDR3 nucleotide sequence: TGCGCCAGCAGCCAAGTTGTGACAGGGGCTAGAAACATTCAGTACTTC. This gives the protein CASSQVVTGARNIQYF.

This clone was picked up one time. The V gene is TRBV6-1, the J gene TRBJ1-1; TRBD1 might be the D (5 bases). There are 13 residues in the CDR3. The germline V and J ends were trimmed by 2 bases and 8 bases, with 12 bases remaining between them. Germline V gene sequence: CDR1 MNHNS, CDR2 SASEGT. The CDR3 spells CASSEYRGTEAFF. CDR3 nucleotide sequence: TGTGCCAGCAGTGAATATCGGGGGACCGAAGCTTTCTTT.

V usage is TRBV7-2 and J usage is TRBJ2-7; TRBD1 might be the D (5 bases). V was shortened by 3 bases and J by 5 bases, with 14 bases between the two germline ends. CDR1 and CDR2 from the germline V gene are SGHTA and FQGNSA. This CDR3 is 14 amino acids long. CDR3 sequence reads: CASSLQQGQHEQYF. In DNA, the CDR3 is TGTGCCAGCAGCTTGCAGCAGGGTCAACACGAGCAGTACTTC.

J is TRBJ1-5 and V is TRBV19, with a weak D call TRBD1 (5 bases). The CDR3 length is 15 residues. CDR1 LNHDA and CDR2 SQIVND come from the germline V gene (reference sequence). Trimming took off 7 bases at V and 6 bases at J, with 19 bases between the two ends. The DNA for the CDR3 is TGTGCCAGTAACTCTGGCCGGGCTCAGGGTCAGCCCCAGCATTTT. This codes for CASNSGRAQGQPQHF.

This sequence joins TRBV7-9 and TRBJ1-2; 8 positions match TRBD1. V lost 5 bases, J lost 7 bases, and 9 bases stayed unmatched. Germline V CDR1 and CDR2: SEHNR, FQNEAQ (reference sequence). The CDR3 is 14 residues long. CDR3 protein: CASSARQGSGGYTF. For the CDR3, the DNA is TGTGCCAGCAGCGCACGACAGGGGTCGGGTGGCTACACCTTC.

CDR3 in amino acids: CASSRLAGSTDTQYF. The CDR3 nucleotides read TGTGCCAGTAGTAGACTAGCGGGGAGCACAGATACGCAGTATTTT. The chain recombines TRBV19 with TRBJ2-3, with 11 bases lining up with TRBD2. The CDR3 spans 15 residues. The germline V gene has CDR1 LNHDA and CDR2 SQIVND (reference sequence). Trimming removed 4 bases from V and 0 bases from J; junction bases left unmatched: 0.

The chain's CDR3 is CASTEITRDSEAFF. The CDR3 DNA reads TGTGCCAGCACTGAAATAACCCGGGACAGTGAAGCTTTCTTT. V gene TRBV11-2 combines with J gene TRBJ1-1; TRBD1 matches at 7 bases. The V gene end was trimmed by 7 bases and the J gene end by 7 bases; junction bases not matched to a gene: 12. The CDR3 is 14 residues long. Per germline, CDR1 SGHAT and CDR2 FQNNGV.

This rearrangement joins TRBV27 to TRBJ2-3, with a weak D call TRBD1 (5 bases). The CDR3 has 14 residues. The V end was cut by 8 bases, the J end by 0 bases, with 12 bases between. Germline V gene sequence: CDR1 MNHEY, CDR2 SMNVEV (reference sequence). The CDR3 DNA reads TGTGCCAGCGCCGACAGAATGAGCACAGATACGCAGTATTTT. It codes for CASADRMSTDTQYF.

The chain combines TRBV4-3 with TRBJ2-5; tentative D call: TRBD2 (5 bases). CDR1 is LGHNA, CDR2 YSLEER, per germline. The V gene lost 0 bases and the J gene lost 1 base, with 12 bases spanning the gap. This CDR3 has 16 residues. The CDR3 loop reads CASSQERRFRQETQYF. The DNA for the CDR3 is TGCGCCAGCAGCCAAGAAAGGAGGTTCCGCCAAGAGACCCAGTACTTC.

The count of this clone is one. The chain is built from TRBV9 and TRBJ2-2; 10 bases are a match to TRBD1. Germline V gives CDR1 SGDLS, CDR2 YYNGEE. This CDR3 comprises 16 residues. Germline trimming cut 2 bases from V and 6 bases from J; bases unmatched to any gene: 7. CDR3 amino acids: CASSVAGTGVSGELFF. DNA of the CDR3: TGTGCCAGCAGCGTTGCCGGGACAGGGGTTTCCGGGGAGCTGTTTTTT.

A few counts support this clone. The chain employs TRBV4-2 and TRBJ1-1; D might be TRBD1 (5 bases). The CDR3 is made up of 14 amino acids. Trimming left V 1 base short and J 4 bases short, with 10 bases between. Germline CDR1 LGHNA, CDR2 YNFKEQ. The CDR3, as DNA: TGTGCCAGCAGCCAAGTTACAGGCAGCACTGAAGCTTTCTTT. It specifies CASSQVTGSTEAFF.

The V gene is TRBV10-3, the J gene TRBJ2-3; 8 bases line up with TRBD1. The ends lost 6 bases at V and 4 bases at J; junction bases unmatched: 6. The CDR3 is made up of 14 amino acids. Germline CDR1 is ENHRY and CDR2 is SYGVKD. The CDR3 loop is CAIRPGQAPDTQYF. The CDR3 DNA reads TGTGCCATCAGACCGGGACAGGCCCCAGATACGCAGTATTTT.

The chain employs TRBV5-4 and TRBJ1-5; D gene unclear. The CDR3 contains 15 residues. Looked up from germline, CDR1 is SGHNT and CDR2 is YYREEE (reference sequence). V was clipped by 0 bases and J by 2 bases, with 9 bases between them. This chain's CDR3 is CASSLGEGGNQPQHF. CDR3 nucleotides: TGTGCCAGCAGCTTGGGCGAGGGAGGCAATCAGCCCCAGCATTTT.

The J gene is TRBJ2-3, the V gene TRBV29-1; 9 nucleotides agree with TRBD2. Germline values: CDR1 SQVTM, CDR2 ANQGSEA. The CDR3 has 15 residues. V gave up 2 bases and J gave up 3 bases; unmatched junction bases: 6. CDR3 nucleotides: TGCAGCGTTGAAAAGGGCGGGGGGGTGACAGATACGCAGTATTTT. It codes for CSVEKGGGVTDTQYF.

V usage is TRBV18 and J usage is TRBJ1-6, with D perhaps TRBD1 (6 bases). Germline V gene data show CDR1 as KGHSH and CDR2 as LQKENI. Trimming took off 3 bases at V and 10 bases at J, with 16 bases between the two ends. The CDR3 runs to 15 residues. The chain's CDR3 is CASSPNGDISSPLHF. The CDR3 DNA reads as TGTGCCAGCTCACCCAACGGGGACATTTCCTCACCCCTCCACTTT.

V usage is TRBV5-1 and J usage is TRBJ2-7, with 10 nucleotides matching TRBD2. This CDR3 comprises 15 residues. Germline CDR1 and CDR2: SGHRS and YFSETQ. The ends lost 0 bases at V and 3 bases at J; junction bases unmatched: 3. CDR3 sequence: CASSLGAGGYYEQYF. CDR3 bases: TGCGCCAGCAGCTTGGGAGCGGGGGGGTACTACGAGCAGTACTTC.

This chain joins TRBV7-9 and TRBJ2-7; 13 bases align to TRBD2. The CDR3 is made up of 15 amino acids. Germline CDR1 SEHNR, CDR2 FQNEAQ (reference sequence). The J segment lost 2 bases and the V segment lost 5 bases, leaving 3 bases of the junction unmatched. As DNA, the CDR3 is TGTGCCAGCAGCCTGACTAGCGGGGGGACCTACGAGCAGTACTTC. It yields the protein CASSLTSGGTYEQYF.

The V and J genes are TRBV21-1 and TRBJ1-5. TRBV21-1 is termed a pseudogene. The CDR3 extends over 14 amino acids. CDR3 in DNA: TGTGCCAGCAGCATTGGGTTAAGTAGCCAGCCCCAGCATTTT. This translates into CASSIGLSSQPQHF.

The rearrangement joins TRBV19 to TRBJ2-5; D may be TRBD2 (5 bases). The germline V gene encodes CDR1 LNHDA and CDR2 SQIVND (reference sequence). This CDR3 has 13 amino acids. The V and J ends lost 7 bases and 5 bases respectively, with 14 bases between them. CDR3 loop: CASTGNQLETQYF. Here the CDR3 DNA reads TGTGCCAGTACCGGGAACCAGCTCGAGACCCAGTACTTC.

CDR3 sequence: CASSLARTGTEAFF. Here the CDR3 DNA reads TGTGCCAGCAGCTTAGCCAGGACTGGCACTGAAGCTTTCTTT. J is TRBJ1-1 and V is TRBV7-2; no clear D. Trimming stripped 0 bases from V and 4 bases from J, with 9 bases between. The CDR3 runs to 14 residues. CDR1 is SGHTA, CDR2 FQGNSA, per germline. The entire variable domain, with the rest obtained from reference TRBV7-2 and TRBJ1-1, is as follows: GAGVSQSPSNKVTEKGKDVELRCDPISGHTALYWYRQSLGQGLEFLIYFQGNSAPDKSGLPSDRFSAERTGGSVSTLTIQRTQQEDSAVYLCASSLARTGTEAFFGQGTRLTVV.

The rearrangement links TRBV5-6 to TRBJ2-5; TRBD1 is a possible D gene (5 bases). CDR3 length: 15 residues. With 0 bases removed from V and 2 bases from J, the gap between germline ends came to 11 bases. Germline CDR1 reads SGHDT; CDR2 reads YYEEEE. CDR3 DNA sequence: TGTGCCAGCAGCTTGGTTGTACAGGCACAAGAGACCCAGTACTTC. It encodes CASSLVVQAQETQYF.

The gene calls are TRBV7-2 and TRBJ2-1; no firm D call. Trimming stripped 5 bases from V and 9 bases from J, with 17 bases between. Germline V gives CDR1 SGHTA, CDR2 FQGNSA. The CDR3 runs to 14 residues. CDR3 sequence (DNA): TGTGCCAGCAGCCCCCGACCCCGATCAGGTGAGCAGTTCTTC. Translated, it gives CASSPRPRSGEQFF.